This T cell receptor (beta chain) was profiled in a study of blood T cell repertoires in COVID-19. Trimming shortened V by 4 bases and J by 0 bases, and 5 bases separated the two germline ends. This CDR3 contains 13 residues. Germline V gene sequence: CDR1 SGHNT, CDR2 YYREEE (reference sequence). Sequencing was performed with immunoSEQ multiplex PCR; in TCRdb, only in-frame clones are kept and a portion is missing. The top ten clones hold roughly 1.9% of a sample with about 260,000 clones, more than 75% of them seen once. Sequencing was done on a sample of PBMCs or T cells enriched from blood (not recorded which). This clonotype was obtained from a woman aged 45 to 65 who had recovered from COVID-19. This chain uses TRBV5-4 with TRBJ1-5; the D is unclear. The CDR3 nucleotides are TGTGCCAGCAGCATCGGTAGCAATCAGCCCCAGCATTTT. Translated: CASSIGSNQPQHF.